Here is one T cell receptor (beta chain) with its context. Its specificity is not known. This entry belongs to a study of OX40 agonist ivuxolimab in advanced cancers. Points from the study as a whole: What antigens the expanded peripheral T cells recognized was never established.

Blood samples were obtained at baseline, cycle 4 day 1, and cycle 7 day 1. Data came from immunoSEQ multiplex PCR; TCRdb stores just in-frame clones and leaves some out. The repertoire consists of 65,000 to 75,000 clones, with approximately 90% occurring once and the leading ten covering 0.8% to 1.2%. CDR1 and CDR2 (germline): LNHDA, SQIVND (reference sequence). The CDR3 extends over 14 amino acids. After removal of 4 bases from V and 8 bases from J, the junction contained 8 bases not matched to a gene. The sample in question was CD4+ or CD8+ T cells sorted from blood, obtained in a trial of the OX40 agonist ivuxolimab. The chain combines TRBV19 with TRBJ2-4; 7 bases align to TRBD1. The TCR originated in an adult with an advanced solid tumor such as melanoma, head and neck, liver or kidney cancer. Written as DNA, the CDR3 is TGTGCCAGTAGTAGCCTGGGACAGAGGGACATTCAGTACTTC. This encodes CASSSLGQRDIQYF.